This T cell receptor (beta chain) was identified in a study of T-cell memory formation after mild COVID-19. Findings and limits, study-wide: Clones shrinking between day 15 and 85 showed a balanced CD4/CD8 split, and those that grew later tilted toward CD4+. Shrinking CD4+ clones were chiefly CM and EM; CD8+ ones were chiefly EMRA.

Libraries for TCRalpha and TCRbeta carried sample barcodes and unique molecular identifiers via 5'RACE. A single record per CDR3 protein comes from TCRdb applying MiXCR to the 5' RACE reads. In the table there are some 290,000 distinct CDR3 sequences, roughly 16% of which are singletons. This clonotype was recorded a few times. The antigen remains unidentified. The sample comprised PBMCs or a T cell subset sorted from them (not recorded which). The TCR sequence derives from a man between 18 and 29 years old who had mild COVID-19 (a few samples of this study predate the infection). Cell type and time point are not known.

The CDR3 loop reads CASRLGTSAFF. Written as DNA, the CDR3 is TGTGCCAGCAGACTCGGGACCTCTGCTTTCTTT. The chain recombines TRBV12-3 or TRBV12-4 with TRBJ1-1; maybe TRBD1 (5 bases). This CDR3 is built from 11 residues. Deletions cut 6 bases from V and 11 bases from J, with 13 bases between.